This record covers a single T cell receptor beta chain. The data are from a study of blood T cell repertoires in COVID-19. Study context: Researchers got acute and convalescent COVID-19 samples from the United States, Italy and Spain. Sources were T cells, B-cell-depleted T cells, or PBMCs; the material itself was cDNA or gDNA.

Germline-derived CDR1 and CDR2 are SQVTM and ANQGSEA. CDR3 size: 13 residues. With 7 bases removed from V and 6 bases from J, the gap between germline ends came to 16 bases. In the authors' methods: Amplifying reference gene primers gave estimates of nucleated cell counts. Profiling relied on immunoSEQ multiplex PCR, and the TCRdb table lists in-frame clones only, not all of them. V and J calls and clone size follow that table, whereas D and trimming were derived from the DNA. Of roughly 250,000 clones detected, around 87% appear once; the ten largest clones hold approximately 7.5%. The sequenced material came from peripheral blood. The source of this sequence is a man between 60 and 70 years old who had recovered from COVID-19. V gene TRBV29-1 combines with J gene TRBJ1-5; D is undetermined. This CDR3 reads CSARSAAGQPQHF. CDR3 in DNA: TGCAGCGCCCGAAGCGCAGCGGGTCAGCCCCAGCATTTT.